These T cell receptor beta chains were read from a single sample in a study of spatial heterogeneity in lung cancer. In TCRdb, the 5' RACE reads were re-called with MiXCR into one record per CDR3 protein. This table holds tens of thousands of distinct CDR3 sequences, roughly 7% found once. This specimen was PBMCs, taken at surgery. The origin of the receptors is a male donor with early-stage non-small cell lung cancer. The CDR3 runs from the conserved cysteine through the conserved F or W. The order of the fields is J gene, V gene, clone size, D gene, CDR3 length, CDR3 protein, CDR3 DNA. The D gene is left open where the match is weak. Clone size is shown for a subset of rows, as once, few, many or a class of expanded clone.

J: TRBJ2-3
V: TRBV7-2
size: medium-sized
D: TRBD2
length: 16
CDR3: CASSFTSGGGTDTQYF
DNA: TGTGCCAGCAGCTTCACTAGCGGGGGCGGCACAGATACGCAGTATTTT

J: TRBJ2-7
V: TRBV4-2
size: few
D: .
length: 16
CDR3: CASSPTRTDFSYEQYF
DNA: TGTGCCAGCAGCCCTACCCGGACAGACTTCTCCTACGAGCAGTACTTC

J: TRBJ1-1
V: TRBV15
size: many
D: .
length: 13
CDR3: CATSTIRGFEAFF
DNA: TGTGCCACCAGCACCATTCGGGGTTTCGAAGCTTTCTTT

J: TRBJ2-1
V: TRBV5-1
size: .
D: TRBD2
length: 16
CDR3: CASSPNGLGSYNEQFF
DNA: TGCGCCAGCAGCCCAAATGGACTAGGTTCCTACAATGAGCAGTTCTTC

J: TRBJ2-2
V: TRBV5-5
size: many
D: .
length: 12
CDR3: CASSLGQRELFF
DNA: TGTGCCAGCAGCTTGGGCCAGCGGGAGCTGTTTTTT

J: TRBJ1-1
V: TRBV12-3/TRBV12-4
size: few
D: .
length: 13
CDR3: CASSFDRDSEAFF
DNA: TGTGCCAGCAGTTTTGATCGGGATTCTGAAGCTTTCTTT

J: TRBJ2-7
V: TRBV5-1
size: .
D: TRBD1
length: 13
CDR3: CASTVGQGYEQYF
DNA: TGCGCCAGCACCGTGGGACAGGGTTACGAGCAGTACTTC

J: TRBJ2-1
V: TRBV6-5
size: few
D: .
length: 14
CDR3: CASSTRRGYNEQFF
DNA: TGTGCCAGCAGTACCCGGCGGGGCTACAATGAGCAGTTCTTC

J: TRBJ2-3
V: TRBV3-1
size: few
D: .
length: 15
CDR3: CASSQDARRTDTQYF
DNA: TGTGCCAGCAGCCAAGATGCACGCCGCACAGATACGCAGTATTTT

J: TRBJ1-6
V: TRBV3-1
size: few
D: .
length: 15
CDR3: CASSQDLNVLEPLHF
DNA: TGTGCCAGCAGCCAAGATCTGAACGTCCTGGAGCCCCTCCACTTT

J: TRBJ2-5
V: TRBV12-3/TRBV12-4
size: few
D: .
length: 13
CDR3: CASSTDRQETQYF
DNA: TGTGCCAGCAGCACAGACAGGCAAGAGACCCAGTACTTC

J: TRBJ2-2
V: TRBV2
size: many
D: TRBD2
length: 15
CDR3: CASSTSGSDTGELFF
DNA: TGTGCCAGCAGTACTAGCGGGAGTGACACCGGGGAGCTGTTTTTT

J: TRBJ1-1
V: TRBV5-5
size: few
D: .
length: 14
CDR3: CASSLYQGYTEAFF
DNA: TGTGCCAGCAGCTTATATCAGGGGTACACTGAAGCTTTCTTT

J: TRBJ2-7
V: TRBV5-1
size: few
D: TRBD1
length: 15
CDR3: CASSPGDREVNEQYF
DNA: TGCGCCAGCAGCCCGGGGGACAGGGAGGTCAACGAGCAGTACTTC

J: TRBJ1-5
V: TRBV10-3
size: .
D: TRBD1
length: 15
CDR3: CAISGDRTNNQPQHF
DNA: TGTGCCATCAGTGGGGACAGGACCAACAATCAGCCCCAGCATTTT

J: TRBJ1-1
V: TRBV6-6
size: many
D: .
length: 14
CDR3: CASSYSTENTEAFF
DNA: TGTGCCAGCAGTTACTCTACGGAGAACACTGAAGCTTTCTTT

J: TRBJ2-1
V: TRBV20-1
size: many
D: .
length: 11
CDR3: CSARAENEQFF
DNA: TGCAGTGCGAGGGCCGAGAATGAGCAGTTCTTC

J: TRBJ2-2
V: TRBV5-1
size: .
D: TRBD1
length: 15
CDR3: CASSARQGAVGELFF
DNA: TGCGCCAGCAGCGCCCGACAGGGGGCGGTCGGGGAGCTGTTTTTT

J: TRBJ2-1
V: TRBV4-2
size: many
D: .
length: 13
CDR3: CASSEDSYNEQFF
DNA: TGTGCCAGCAGCGAAGACTCGTACAATGAGCAGTTCTTC

J: TRBJ2-3
V: TRBV20-1
size: few
D: TRBD2
length: 13
CDR3: CSGREGLRDTQYF
DNA: TGCAGTGGGCGGGAGGGCCTTAGAGATACGCAGTATTTT

J: TRBJ1-3
V: TRBV5-4
size: few
D: .
length: 15
CDR3: CASSHDRFSGNTIYF
DNA: TGTGCCAGCAGCCACGACAGGTTCTCTGGAAACACCATATATTTT

J: TRBJ1-2
V: TRBV20-1
size: many
D: .
length: 13
CDR3: CSARVTAGASYTF
DNA: TGCAGTGCTAGAGTTACGGCAGGGGCAAGCTACACCTTC

J: TRBJ2-5
V: TRBV9
size: many
D: .
length: 12
CDR3: CASKGQGETQYF
DNA: TGTGCCAGCAAGGGACAAGGGGAGACCCAGTACTTC

J: TRBJ1-2
V: TRBV20-1
size: many
D: TRBD1
length: 13
CDR3: CSAPWGQGNGYTF
DNA: TGCAGTGCCCCGTGGGGACAGGGGAATGGCTACACCTTC

J: TRBJ2-5
V: TRBV2
size: many
D: .
length: 15
CDR3: CASWHGGAVRETQYF
DNA: TGTGCCTCCTGGCATGGGGGGGCGGTTCGAGAGACCCAGTACTTC

J: TRBJ1-2
V: TRBV28
size: many
D: TRBD1
length: 13
CDR3: CASRTGTGYGYTF
DNA: TGTGCCAGCAGAACCGGGACAGGATATGGCTACACCTTC

J: TRBJ1-2
V: TRBV18
size: medium-sized
D: .
length: 15
CDR3: CASSGGPYSNYGYTF
DNA: TGTGCCAGCTCGGGAGGTCCCTACAGTAACTATGGCTACACCTTC

J: TRBJ2-1
V: TRBV2
size: few
D: .
length: 16
CDR3: CASSEVRGSSYNEQFF
DNA: TGTGCCAGCAGTGAAGTTCGAGGGAGCTCCTACAATGAGCAGTTCTTC

J: TRBJ2-5
V: TRBV4-2
size: many
D: .
length: 13
CDR3: CASSQEPRETQYF
DNA: TGTGCCAGCAGCCAAGAGCCCCGGGAGACCCAGTACTTC

J: TRBJ2-7
V: TRBV10-3
size: few
D: .
length: 14
CDR3: CAISPRDGPYEQYF
DNA: TGTGCCATCAGTCCCCGGGACGGACCCTACGAGCAGTACTTC

J: TRBJ1-2
V: TRBV6-2/TRBV6-3
size: many
D: .
length: 14
CDR3: CASRQGVGNYGYTF
DNA: TGTGCCAGCAGACAGGGAGTGGGGAACTATGGCTACACCTTC

J: TRBJ1-6
V: TRBV7-2
size: many
D: .
length: 14
CDR3: CASSSQGRNSPLHF
DNA: TGTGCCAGCAGCTCACAGGGTCGGAATTCACCCCTCCACTTT

J: TRBJ2-1
V: TRBV5-1
size: .
D: .
length: 16
CDR3: CASSLEGLGTYNEQFF
DNA: TGCGCCAGCAGCTTGGAGGGCTTAGGGACCTACAATGAGCAGTTCTTC

J: TRBJ1-1
V: TRBV6-2/TRBV6-3
size: many
D: .
length: 13
CDR3: CASIISKAGEAFF
DNA: TGTGCCAGCATTATCTCGAAGGCCGGTGAAGCTTTCTTT

J: TRBJ2-1
V: TRBV20-1
size: .
D: .
length: 14
CDR3: CSARDRGDLNEQFF
DNA: TGCAGTGCTAGAGATCGGGGCGATCTGAATGAGCAGTTCTTC